These T cell receptor beta chains were read from a single sample in a study of blood T cells in healthy people across ages. TCRdb passed the 5' RACE reads through MiXCR, listing each CDR3 protein once. Altogether approximately 1,000,000 distinct CDR3 sequences are present, roughly two fifths being singletons, with the ten largest covering about 12%. The sequencing input was blood. These receptors were taken from a man in his late teens or twenties in good health. Both conserved end residues are part of each CDR3. A D gene is named only where the DNA matches it firmly. Clone size is given for some rows only: seen once, a few or many times, or a class if the clone is expanded.

D gene	V gene	clone size	J gene	CDR3 DNA	CDR3 protein
TRBD2	TRBV9	few	TRBJ2-3	TGTGCCAGCAGCGCTAGCGGGGGGGCTTCTGAAGATACGCAGTATTTT	CASSASGGASEDTQYF
TRBD1	TRBV29-1	NA	TRBJ1-5	TGCAGCGTTGATGAAGCGACAGGGTCTAGCAATCAGCCCCAGCATTTT	CSVDEATGSSNQPQHF
NA	TRBV23-1	NA	TRBJ2-1	TGCGCCAGCAGTCAATCGGAGGGGAATCGGTTCTTC	CASSQSEGNRFF
NA	TRBV20-1	few	TRBJ2-1	TGCAGTGCTAGGGACGGAAGGGGTGTTTACAATGAGCAGTTCTTC	CSARDGRGVYNEQFF
NA	TRBV7-9	NA	TRBJ1-2	TGTGCCAGCAGCCCTACAGCAGGGTCCCAAGGCTACACCTTC	CASSPTAGSQGYTF
NA	TRBV7-9	few	TRBJ2-1	TGTGCCAGCAGCTTAGACCCTTCCTACAATGAGCAGTTCTTC	CASSLDPSYNEQFF
NA	TRBV10-3	NA	TRBJ1-4	TGTGCCATCAGCGCAGGCCCCGCAACTAATGATAAACTGTTTTTT	CAISAGPATNDKLFF
NA	TRBV5-5	NA	TRBJ2-5	TGTGCCAGCAGCTTTGGGACTGGACTTATTGAGCAGTACTTC	CASSFGTGLIEQYF
NA	TRBV18	NA	TRBJ2-1	TGTGCCAGCTCACCGCCGGCCCTCCAAGAGACCCAGTTCTTC	CASSPPALQETQFF
NA	TRBV6-2/TRBV6-3	NA	TRBJ2-7	TGTGCCAGCAGGAACCACAGGGTTCAGGAAAGCTCCTACGAGCAGTACTTC	CASRNHRVQESSYEQYF
NA	TRBV7-9	few	TRBJ2-1	TGTGCCAGCAGCTTGGCGGACTTCGTCACCCTCTACAATGAGCAGTTCTTC	CASSLADFVTLYNEQFF
NA	TRBV29-1	many	TRBJ2-1	TGCAGCGTTGAAGTTGACTACAATGAGCAGTTCTTC	CSVEVDYNEQFF
NA	TRBV14	few	TRBJ1-1	TGTGCCAGCAGCCCCTCGACAGAGTTGGACACTGAAGCTTTCTTT	CASSPSTELDTEAFF
NA	TRBV7-2	few	TRBJ1-5	TGTGCCAGCAGCGGCAGGGGTGGCCATCAGCCCCAGCATTTT	CASSGRGGHQPQHF
NA	TRBV29-1	few	TRBJ2-3	TGCAGCGTTGGTCCCGGGACAACTAGCACAGATACGCAGTATTTT	CSVGPGTTSTDTQYF
TRBD1	TRBV3-1	few	TRBJ1-2	TGTGCCAGCAGCCAAATCAGGGGGGACTATGGCTACACCTTC	CASSQIRGDYGYTF
NA	TRBV9	NA	TRBJ1-2	TGTGCCAGCGGCCCGGACAGTAACTATGGCTACACCTTC	CASGPDSNYGYTF
NA	TRBV4-1	few	TRBJ2-7	TGCGCCAGCAGCCAACAGGAAGGAACCTCCTACGAGCAGTACTTC	CASSQQEGTSYEQYF
NA	TRBV14	NA	TRBJ2-7	TGTGCCAGCAGCCAAGCCGGACCCTACGAGCAGTACTTC	CASSQAGPYEQYF
NA	TRBV27	few	TRBJ1-5	TGTGCCACTTCAGATGGGGTCACTCAGCCCCAGCATTTT	CATSDGVTQPQHF
NA	TRBV6-6	NA	TRBJ1-6	TGTGCCAGCAACTTACAGGGCAGGGATAATTCACCCCCCCACTTT	CASNLQGRDNSPPHF
TRBD1	TRBV7-2	NA	TRBJ1-3	TGTGCCAGCAGCGCCCGACAGGGGGAGTTCCCCGGAAACACCATATATTTT	CASSARQGEFPGNTIYF
NA	TRBV7-2	NA	TRBJ1-6	TGTGCCAGCAAAACCGGGATAAATAATTCACCCCTCCACTTT	CASKTGINNSPLHF
NA	TRBV20-1	NA	TRBJ2-1	TGCAGTGCTAGACAGCAGCTCAATGAGCAGTTCTTC	CSARQQLNEQFF
NA	TRBV4-3	NA	TRBJ2-1	TGCGCCAGCAGCCAAGACATGGCCACGGATGAGCAGTTCTTC	CASSQDMATDEQFF
NA	TRBV4-2	few	TRBJ2-7	TGTGCCAGCAGCCAAGATGTGGCAGCCTCCTACGAGCAGTACTTC	CASSQDVAASYEQYF
TRBD1	TRBV20-1	NA	TRBJ1-5	TGCAGTGCTAGGCGGACAGGGGCGGGTGTAGAGCAGCCCCAGCATTTT	CSARRTGAGVEQPQHF
NA	TRBV12-3/TRBV12-4	NA	TRBJ1-5	TGTGCCAGCAGTTTTAACGGCAATCAGCCCCAGCATTTT	CASSFNGNQPQHF
NA	TRBV2	NA	TRBJ1-6	TGTGCCAGCAGTGAAAGGGGATATAATTCACCCCTCCACTTT	CASSERGYNSPLHF